The rows below give T cell receptor beta chains drawn from one sample of a study of cytomegalovirus exposure and HLA in healthy donors. Some clones are missing from TCRdb's copy, which holds only in-frame ones; the method was immunoSEQ multiplex PCR. The sample carries roughly 97,000 clones, about 80% recorded once. Sequenced sample: PBMCs. Receptors were obtained from a woman younger than 35 in good health and CMV-seropositive. The conserved cysteine and the conserved F or W are not part of the CDR3 here.

J gene,CDR3 length,V gene,CDR3 protein
TRBJ2-2,11,TRBV19,ASSTSLRGELF
TRBJ1-2,11,TRBV27,ASSWGQGYGYT
TRBJ2-1,11,TRBV11-2,ASSLLGTDEQF
TRBJ2-1,13,TRBV2,ASLPASGKYNEQF
TRBJ1-5,15,TRBV15,ATSRDGARGTNQPQH
TRBJ1-4,12,TRBV19,ASRKDRATEKLF
TRBJ2-1,10,TRBV6-6,ASSSWSGRGF
TRBJ2-3,13,TRBV28,ASSLWTSGGNTQY
TRBJ2-7,10,TRBV10-3,AISETSVEQY
TRBJ2-1,16,TRBV13,ASSSFRYQAGPRNEQF
TRBJ1-4,15,TRBV7-7,ASSPSAGTGSIEKLF
TRBJ1-2,11,TRBV5-1,ASSEGKLYGYT
TRBJ2-7,12,TRBV9,ASSVGDSLYEQY
TRBJ1-3,13,TRBV28,ASSFRSGRGNTIY
TRBJ2-7,11,TRBV13,ASSLIGRDEQY
TRBJ2-2,16,TRBV9,ASSPVAGRALGGGELF
TRBJ2-3,12,TRBV15,ATSSYGGTDTQY
TRBJ2-7,12,TRBV5-8,ASSPKQGSYEQY
TRBJ2-7,14,TRBV5-4,ASSLAGTSTTYEQY
TRBJ1-2,13,TRBV9,ASSAPGQSFYGYT
TRBJ2-3,12,TRBV4-1,ASSLQGSTDTQY
TRBJ2-1,15,TRBV11-2,ASSLDPISGRYNEQF
TRBJ1-2,12,TRBV5-4,ASSLELTGNGYT
TRBJ2-1,13,TRBV6-5,ASSYPGLGYSEQF
TRBJ1-1,9,TRBV28,ASSFRQGAF
TRBJ2-7,12,TRBV19,ASSATGSGYEQY
TRBJ1-1,11,TRBV19,ASSPYRNTEAF
TRBJ1-3,15,TRBV29-1,SVEDEAAGLSGNTIY
TRBJ2-7,11,TRBV5-1,ASSRDRPYEQY
TRBJ2-4,14,TRBV29-1,SVEDPLAVAKNIQY
TRBJ2-3,13,TRBV6-6,ASSYASDSTDTQY
TRBJ1-1,13,TRBV28,ASSSGQGTYTEAF
TRBJ1-5,16,TRBV6-4,ASSDYFDRRYSNQPQH
TRBJ2-1,14,TRBV9,ASSVRIVSSYNEQF
TRBJ1-4,13,TRBV5-1,ASSGQGATNEKLF
TRBJ1-1,10,TRBV19,ASSIRNTEAF
TRBJ2-2,11,TRBV7-8,ASSLRLTGELF
TRBJ2-7,12,TRBV25-1,ASSPGTGAYEQY
TRBJ2-3,13,TRBV2,ASNPGEKWGDTQY
TRBJ2-1,14,TRBV27,ASSPRQAGTSEEQF
TRBJ2-7,12,TRBV7-6,ASSPSGRGFEQY
TRBJ2-5,12,TRBV10-2,ASSESGLAETQY
TRBJ2-7,14,TRBV13,ASSLDGSGIMNEQY
TRBJ1-1,12,TRBV5-4,ASSLGSGDTEAF
TRBJ1-2,11,TRBV28,ASSPGGPYGYT
TRBJ2-7,9,TRBV30,ALISLYEQY
TRBJ2-1,11,TRBV7-8,ASSSPGNNEQF
TRBJ2-3,15,TRBV2,ASRDDVQPTSTDTQY
TRBJ1-1,11,TRBV5-1,ASSLRTATEAF
TRBJ2-5,15,TRBV4-1,ASSQEWRQTLQETQY
TRBJ2-7,13,TRBV4-1,ASSQEGLRYYEQY
TRBJ2-7,14,TRBV29-1,SVEERGTGGSYEQY
TRBJ1-2,13,TRBV6-5,ASSLYRDRGYGYT
TRBJ2-7,15,TRBV5-6,ASSSLGSGTGGIGQY
TRBJ1-2,11,TRBV7-9,ASSRTGNYGYT
TRBJ2-7,13,TRBV2,ASSEALAGDYEQY
TRBJ1-2,11,TRBV19,ASSEQGADGYT
TRBJ1-1,13,TRBV6-1,ASEWAETLNTEAF
TRBJ1-5,12,TRBV2,ASSVVAGPQPQH
TRBJ1-5,12,TRBV30,AWSVGGFDQPQH